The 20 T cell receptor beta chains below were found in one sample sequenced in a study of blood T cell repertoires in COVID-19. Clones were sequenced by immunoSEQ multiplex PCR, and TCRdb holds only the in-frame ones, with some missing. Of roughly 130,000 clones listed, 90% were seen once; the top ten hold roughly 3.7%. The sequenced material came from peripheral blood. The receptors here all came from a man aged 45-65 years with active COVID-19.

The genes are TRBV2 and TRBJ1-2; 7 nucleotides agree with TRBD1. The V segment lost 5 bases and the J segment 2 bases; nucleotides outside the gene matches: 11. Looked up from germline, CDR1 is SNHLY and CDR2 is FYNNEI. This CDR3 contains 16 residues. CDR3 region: CASSLDQLQGNYGYTF. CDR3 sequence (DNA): TGTGCCAGCAGTTTGGACCAATTACAGGGGAACTATGGCTACACCTTC.

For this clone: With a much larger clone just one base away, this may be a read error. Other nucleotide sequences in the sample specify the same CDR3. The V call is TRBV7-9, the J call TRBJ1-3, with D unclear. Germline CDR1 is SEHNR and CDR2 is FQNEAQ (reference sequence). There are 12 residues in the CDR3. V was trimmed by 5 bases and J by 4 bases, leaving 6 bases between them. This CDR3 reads CASSPPGNTIYF. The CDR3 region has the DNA TGTGCCAGCAGCCCCCCGGGAAACACCATATATTTT.

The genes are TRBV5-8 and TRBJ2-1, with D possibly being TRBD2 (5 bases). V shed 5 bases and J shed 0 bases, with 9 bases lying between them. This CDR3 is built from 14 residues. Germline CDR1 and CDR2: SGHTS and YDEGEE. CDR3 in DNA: TGTGCCAGCAGAACCGGGATCTCCTACAATGAGCAGTTCTTC. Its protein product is CASRTGISYNEQFF.

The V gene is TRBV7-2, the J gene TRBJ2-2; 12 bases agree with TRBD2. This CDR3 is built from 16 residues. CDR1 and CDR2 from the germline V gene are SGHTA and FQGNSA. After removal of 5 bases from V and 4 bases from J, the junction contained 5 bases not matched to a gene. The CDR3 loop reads CASSAPGLAGTGELFF. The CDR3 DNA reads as TGTGCCAGCAGCGCGCCGGGACTAGCGGGCACCGGGGAGCTGTTTTTT. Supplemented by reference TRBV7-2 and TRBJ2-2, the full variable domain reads GAGVSQSPSNKVTEKGKDVELRCDPISGHTALYWYRQSLGQGLEFLIYFQGNSAPDKSGLPSDRFSAERTGGSVSTLTIQRTQQEDSAVYLCASSAPGLAGTGELFFGEGSRLTVL.

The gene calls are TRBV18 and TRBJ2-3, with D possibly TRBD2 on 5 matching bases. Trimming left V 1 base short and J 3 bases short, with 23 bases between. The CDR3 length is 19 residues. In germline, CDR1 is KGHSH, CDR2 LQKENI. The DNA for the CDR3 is TGTGCCAGCTCACCACGGAGGCAGCCCCAAACTAGACGTACAGATACGCAGTATTTT. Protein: CASSPRRQPQTRRTDTQYF. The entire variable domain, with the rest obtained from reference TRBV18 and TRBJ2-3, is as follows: NAGVMQNPRHLVRRRGQEARLRCSPMKGHSHVYWYRQLPEEGLKFMVYLQKENIIDESGMPKERFSAEFPKEGPSILRIQQVVRGDSAAYFCASSPRRQPQTRRTDTQYFGPGTRLTVL.

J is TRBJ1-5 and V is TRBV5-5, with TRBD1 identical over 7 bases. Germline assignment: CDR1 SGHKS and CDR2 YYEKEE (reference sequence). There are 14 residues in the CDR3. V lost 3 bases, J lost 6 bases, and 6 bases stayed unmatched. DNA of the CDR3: TGTGCCAGCAGCTCAGGACAGGAGTTTCAGCCCCAGCATTTT. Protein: CASSSGQEFQPQHF.

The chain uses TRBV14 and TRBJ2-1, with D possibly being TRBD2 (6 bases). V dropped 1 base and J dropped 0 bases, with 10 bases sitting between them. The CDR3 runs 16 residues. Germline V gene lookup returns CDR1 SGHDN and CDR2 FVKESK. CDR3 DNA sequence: TGTGCCAGCAGCCAAGGTCCGGGAGTCTCCTACAATGAGCAGTTCTTC. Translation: CASSQGPGVSYNEQFF.

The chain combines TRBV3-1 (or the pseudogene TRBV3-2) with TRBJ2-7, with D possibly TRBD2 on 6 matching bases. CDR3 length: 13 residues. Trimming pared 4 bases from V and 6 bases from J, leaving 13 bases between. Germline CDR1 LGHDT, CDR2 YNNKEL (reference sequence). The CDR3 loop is CASSLHRDSEQYF. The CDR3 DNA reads TGTGCCAGCAGCCTGCACCGGGACTCCGAGCAGTACTTC.

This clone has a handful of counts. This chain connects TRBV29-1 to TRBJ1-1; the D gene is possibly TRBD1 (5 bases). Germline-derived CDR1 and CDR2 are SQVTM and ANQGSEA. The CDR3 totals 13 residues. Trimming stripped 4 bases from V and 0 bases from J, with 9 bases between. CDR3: CSVVGLLNTEAFF. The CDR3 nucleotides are TGCAGCGTTGTGGGGCTCCTGAACACTGAAGCTTTCTTT.

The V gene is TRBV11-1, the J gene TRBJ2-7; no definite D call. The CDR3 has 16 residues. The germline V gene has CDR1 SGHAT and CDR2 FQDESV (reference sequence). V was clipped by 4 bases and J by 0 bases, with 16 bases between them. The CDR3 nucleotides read TGTGCCAGCAGCTCACATTACAAACAGAGCTCCTACGAGCAGTACTTC. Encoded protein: CASSSHYKQSSYEQYF.

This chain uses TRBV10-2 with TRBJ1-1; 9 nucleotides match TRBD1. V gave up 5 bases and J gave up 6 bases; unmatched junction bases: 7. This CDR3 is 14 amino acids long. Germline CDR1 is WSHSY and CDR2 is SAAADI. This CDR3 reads CASSLQGAGPEAFF. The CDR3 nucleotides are TGCGCCAGCAGTCTACAGGGGGCGGGCCCTGAAGCTTTCTTT.

CDR3 coding DNA: TGTGCCAGCAGTGACCAGGACAGAAACAATCAGCCCCAGCATTTT. This sequence encodes CASSDQDRNNQPQHF. This chain uses TRBV6-1 with TRBJ1-5, with D possibly being TRBD1 (6 bases). V lost 3 bases, J lost 3 bases, and 12 bases lay in between. CDR1 is MNHNS, CDR2 SASEGT, per germline. The CDR3 runs to 15 residues.

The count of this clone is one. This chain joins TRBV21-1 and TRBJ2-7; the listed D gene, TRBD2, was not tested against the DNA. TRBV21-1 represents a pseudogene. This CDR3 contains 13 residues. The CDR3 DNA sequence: TGTGCCAGCGGGCTAGCGGGAGACTACGAGCAGTACGTC. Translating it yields CASGLAGDYEQYV.

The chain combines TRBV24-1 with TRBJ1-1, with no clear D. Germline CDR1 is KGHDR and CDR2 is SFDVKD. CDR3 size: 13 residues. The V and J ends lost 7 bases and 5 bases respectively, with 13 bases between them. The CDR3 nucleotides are TGTGCCACCAGGAGAGATGAATCTACTGAAGCTTTCTTT. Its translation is CATRRDESTEAFF.

The CDR3 sequence: CASSLGLATEQYV. The CDR3 DNA reads as TGTGCCAGCAGCCTGGGACTAGCGACCGAGCAGTACGTC. This chain joins TRBV7-8 and TRBJ2-7, with 10 bases that match TRBD2. The germline V gene has CDR1 SGHVS and CDR2 FQNEAQ. The CDR3 consists of 13 residues. Germline trimming cut 5 bases from V and 6 bases from J; bases unmatched to any gene: 4.

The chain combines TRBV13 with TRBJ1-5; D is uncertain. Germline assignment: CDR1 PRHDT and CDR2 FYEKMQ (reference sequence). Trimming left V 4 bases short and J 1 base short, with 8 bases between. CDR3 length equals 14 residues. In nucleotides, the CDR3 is TGTGCCAGCAGCTCCGGGAGAAGCAATCAGCCCCAGCATTTT. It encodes CASSSGRSNQPQHF.

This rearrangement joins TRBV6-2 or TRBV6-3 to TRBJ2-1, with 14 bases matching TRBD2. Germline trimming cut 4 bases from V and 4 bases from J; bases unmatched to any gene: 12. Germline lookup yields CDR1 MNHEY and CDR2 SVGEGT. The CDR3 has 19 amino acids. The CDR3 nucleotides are TGTGCCAGCAGTTCCCTGGGACTAGCGGGAGCAGAAGCGTACAATGAGCAGTTCTTC. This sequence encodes CASSSLGLAGAEAYNEQFF.

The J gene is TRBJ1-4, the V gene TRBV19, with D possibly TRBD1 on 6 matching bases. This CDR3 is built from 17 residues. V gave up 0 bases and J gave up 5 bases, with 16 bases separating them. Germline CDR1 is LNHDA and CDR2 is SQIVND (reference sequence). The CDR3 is CASSIEGRGSGNEKLFF. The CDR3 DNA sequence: TGTGCCAGTAGTATAGAAGGTAGGGGGAGCGGAAATGAAAAACTGTTTTTT.

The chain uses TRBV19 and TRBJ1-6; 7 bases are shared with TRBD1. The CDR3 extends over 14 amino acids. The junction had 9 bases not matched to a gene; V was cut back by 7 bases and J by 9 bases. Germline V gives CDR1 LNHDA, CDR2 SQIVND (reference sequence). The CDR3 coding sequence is TGTGCCAGTAACCACCGACAGGGAGCTTCACCCCTCCACTTT. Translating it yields CASNHRQGASPLHF.

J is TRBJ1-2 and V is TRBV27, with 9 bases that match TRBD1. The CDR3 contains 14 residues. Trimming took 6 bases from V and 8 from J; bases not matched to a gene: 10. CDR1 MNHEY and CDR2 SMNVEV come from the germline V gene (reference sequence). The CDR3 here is CASRPSTGGWGYTF. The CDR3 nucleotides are TGTGCCAGCAGACCTTCCACAGGGGGCTGGGGCTACACCTTC.